This entry describes one T cell receptor beta chain. Its recognized antigen is unknown. At one end the junction does not follow the germline gene, possibly because of a read error. The method was multiplex PCR. Sequencing instrument: Illumina HiSeq 2500. TCRbeta libraries were constructed through three rounds of nested PCR with primers (Table S4) according to protocols modified from ARM-PCR. Before sequencing, PCR products of 200-500 bp were cut from the gel and purified using the QIAquick gel extraction kit. As for the original processing: Trimmomatic was used to clean the reads, FLASH was used to merge the reads into complete CDR3 sequences, and MiTCR was used to assign the reads to V(D)J germline segments. Clonal diversity was calculated as the inverse Simpson's index using VDJtools. A read counted as productive if the sequence was in-frame and lacked a premature stop codon. In TCRdb, the public reads were trimmed at Q25 with fastp and aligned with MiXCR, with productive beta chains retained. Every CDR3 protein is listed once, alongside the most common genes and DNA of its rows. TCRdb, rather than the study authors, made the V and J calls. The sample table holds roughly 200,000 distinct CDR3 sequences, of which 60% to 75% were seen once. The ten largest clones take up under 30% of the sample.

The germline V gene sets CDR1 to MDHEN and CDR2 to SYDVKM. Inclusive of the bounding cysteine and phenylalanine, the CDR3 is 15 residues long. Of the read, only the CDR3 DNA is kept; its 45 bases are in frame from base 1. This sample was included in a study of tumor and adjacent non-tumor tissue in lung cancer (dated by TCRdb to about 2018). In the study overall: Patients with adenocarcinoma (around 13), squamous cell carcinoma (2) and small cell lung cancer (1) were included in the cohort. Ages among the roughly 15 patients ranged from roughly 31 to 80 years, there were approximately ten men and 5 women, and disease was at TNM stage I to III. The study compared bulk TCRbeta repertoires between lung tumor tissue and matched distant non-tumor lung tissue from some 14 lung cancer patients. A total of some 130,000,000 productive TCRbeta reads were generated by sequencing, corresponding to an average of roughly 4.1 million reads per sample. For each patient, one tumor sample and one normal lung sample were taken, giving about 31 paired specimens that underwent TCRbeta CDR3 sequencing. Beyond this particular receptor, the publication reports: Significantly higher TCR diversity (inverse Simpson) was observed in tumor tissue than in normal lung tissue (approximately 430 vs 150, P = 0.0075, Mann-Whitney U test). With only around 16 patients in the cohort, the authors noted that larger samples and more detailed clinical data are needed. Younger patients had significantly higher TCR diversity, and higher tumor TCR diversity was associated with shorter overall and disease-free survival. Because peripheral blood was not sequenced, blood TCRbeta repertoires in the lung cancer patients of the study were not examined. The top 100 clones accounted for a significantly larger cumulative portion of the repertoire in normal lung than in tumor tissue. Neither the sequencing platform nor unique molecular identifiers are mentioned in the methods.

RNA was extracted from bulk unsorted tissue and checked for quality with a NanoDrop ND-1000 and an Agilent 2100. Newly diagnosed lung cancer patients without prior chemotherapy who had been admitted for thoracic surgery in China between August and November 2014 were enrolled as donors. Patients with previous radiotherapy or chemotherapy, or with another concurrent cancer, were excluded from the study. Surgical tissue pieces of about 1-2.1 cm3 were preserved in RNAlater solution and stored at -80 °C until use. The sequencing sample was made of lung tumor tissue. This sequence uses TRBV28 and TRBJ2-1; the D gene is possibly TRBD1, with 5 bases matching. The TCR comes from a man aged 55 to 70 with non-small cell lung cancer. The bases read TGTACCAGCACATCTCGAGCTATGGGGCTTTGGGAGCAGTTCTTC. This is translated as CTSTSRAMGLWEQFF.